Each of the 20 T cell receptor beta chains below was sequenced from the same sample in a study (dated by TCRdb to the mid-2010s). The library was produced with 5' RACE. Instrument on record: Illumina MiSeq. The public reads were reprocessed in TCRdb via fastp at Q25 and MiXCR, keeping in-frame beta chains. Rows merge per CDR3 protein into single entries with the most common DNA and genes. This sample holds about 57,000 distinct CDR3 sequences; roughly 28% were observed only once. About 3% of the sample is held by the ten biggest clonotypes. Sequencing was performed on tumor-infiltrating memory CD4+ T cells sorted from the breast tumor. Interpreted using the paper, the cell subset or site label stands for: memory CD4+ T cells, CD4+CD45RO+CD25-. These receptors were obtained from a female donor with breast cancer.

This clonotype was counted a few times. The chain couples TRBV29-1 to TRBJ1-1; D remains unclear. The germline V gene encodes CDR1 SQVTM and CDR2 ANQGSEA. V dropped 4 bases and J dropped 0 bases, with 12 bases sitting between them. The CDR3 totals 14 residues. CDR3 region: CSVGRVGMNTEAFF. DNA for the CDR3: TGCAGCGTTGGGAGGGTAGGGATGAACACTGAAGCTTTCTTT. Variable domain in full (rest from reference TRBV29-1 and TRBJ1-1): SAVISQKPSRDICQRGTSLTIQCQVDSQVTMMFWYRQQPGQSLTLIATANQGSEATYESGFVIDKFPISRPNLTFSTLTVSNMSPEDSSIYLCSVGRVGMNTEAFFGQGTRLTVV.

Details on this clonotype: An end of the junction does not agree with germline; a read error may underlie this. The chain couples TRBV7-8 to TRBJ1-2; 7 bases fit TRBD1. The length of the CDR3 is 14 residues. From germline, CDR1 is SGHVS and CDR2 FQNEAQ. CDR3 amino acids: CANSFKGNRGGYTF. The CDR3 nucleotides are TGTGCCAACAGCTTCAAGGGGAACAGGGGTGGCTACACCTTC.

This clonotype was recorded many times. V usage is TRBV24-1 and J usage is TRBJ2-4, with D possibly being TRBD2 (5 bases). Looked up from germline, CDR1 is KGHDR and CDR2 is SFDVKD. The CDR3 has 16 amino acids. V lost 1 base, J lost 3 bases, and 12 bases lay in between. The CDR3 loop reads CATSDFERDGKNIQYF. In DNA, the CDR3 is TGTGCCACCAGTGATTTTGAGAGGGATGGCAAAAACATTCAGTACTTC.

This clonotype has just a few counts. The rearrangement uses TRBV5-1 and TRBJ2-1, with no clear D. Deletions cut 4 bases from V and 6 bases from J, with 5 bases between. This CDR3 is 11 amino acids long. Germline CDR1 SGHRS, CDR2 YFSETQ. CDR3 sequence reads: CASSRSNEQFF. In DNA form, the CDR3 reads TGCGCCAGCAGCCGTAGCAATGAGCAGTTCTTC.

This clonotype was observed a single time. Relative to the germline gene, one junction end is altered; a read error may explain this. The chain carries TRBV5-1 and TRBJ1-2, with a tentative D call TRBD1 (6 bases). The CDR3 consists of 16 residues. CDR1 is SGHRS, CDR2 YFSETQ, per germline. The CDR3 loop reads CASSTSGTPANYGYTF. For the CDR3, the DNA is TGCGCCAGCAGCACCTCCGGGACACCCGCGAACTATGGCTACACTTTC.

This sequence joins TRBV6-1 and TRBJ2-5; TRBD1 matches 10 bases. The germline gives CDR1 MNHNS, CDR2 SASEGT. The CDR3 sequence is 12 residues long. The ends lost 9 bases at V and 3 bases at J; junction bases unmatched: 1. DNA for the CDR3: TGTGCCAGTGGGACAGGGGAAGAGACCCAGTACTTC. Its protein is CASGTGEETQYF.

The chain has TRBV29-1 and TRBJ2-7; 8 bases are shared with TRBD2. The germline V gene has CDR1 SQVTM and CDR2 ANQGSEA. V dropped 6 bases and J dropped 3; count of bases not matched to a gene: 4. The CDR3 length is 12 residues. The CDR3 loop is CSVATSDYEQYF. In DNA, the CDR3 is TGCAGCGTCGCGACTAGCGACTACGAGCAGTACTTC.

This clonotype was seen many times. The rearrangement joins TRBV29-1 to TRBJ2-5, with TRBD2 matching 7 bases. V shed 7 bases, J shed 5 bases, and the junction held 1 base outside the gene matches. Germline assignment: CDR1 SQVTM and CDR2 ANQGSEA. The CDR3 has 10 residues. The CDR3 DNA is TGCAGCGCCGGGGGGGAGACCCAGTACTTC. It yields the protein CSAGGETQYF. Full variable domain (outside the CDR3, taken from reference TRBV29-1 and TRBJ2-5): SAVISQKPSRDICQRGTSLTIQCQVDSQVTMMFWYRQQPGQSLTLIATANQGSEATYESGFVIDKFPISRPNLTFSTLTVSNMSPEDSSIYLCSAGGETQYFGPGTRLLVL.

The chain uses TRBV3-1 and TRBJ1-2; 8 bases fit TRBD1. Germline trimming cut 4 bases from V and 3 bases from J; bases unmatched to any gene: 4. CDR1 is LGHDT, CDR2 YNNKEL, per germline (reference sequence). CDR3 length equals 14 residues. This chain's CDR3 is CASSPTGADYGYTF. In DNA form, the CDR3 reads TGTGCCAGCAGCCCGACAGGGGCTGACTATGGCTACACCTTC. Supplemented by reference TRBV3-1 and TRBJ1-2, the full variable domain reads DTAVSQTPKYLVTQMGNDKSIKCEQNLGHDTMYWYKQDSKKFLKIMFSYNNKELIINETVPNRFSPKSPDKAHLNLHINSLELGDSAVYFCASSPTGADYGYTFGSGTRLTVV.

This clonotype was detected a few times. V usage is TRBV5-1 and J usage is TRBJ1-2; D gene unclear. The germline V and J ends were trimmed by 5 bases and 4 bases, with 15 bases remaining between them. In germline, CDR1 is SGHRS, CDR2 YFSETQ. This CDR3 spans 14 amino acids. As DNA, the CDR3 is TGCGCCAGCAGTCTCGAAGGATCCCTCTATGGCTACACCTTC. This encodes CASSLEGSLYGYTF.

CDR3 protein: CASSLVGGSQKTQYF. CDR3 coding DNA: TGCGCCAGCAGCTTGGTCGGCGGATCACAAAAGACCCAGTACTTC. J is TRBJ2-5 and V is TRBV5-1; D is uncertain. V dropped 0 bases and J dropped 6 bases, with 15 bases sitting between them. The CDR3 sequence is 15 residues long. The germline V gene encodes CDR1 SGHRS and CDR2 YFSETQ.

As for this clonotype: Being one base from a much bigger clone, this may be a read error. V usage is TRBV5-1 and J usage is TRBJ2-1; 9 nucleotides agree with TRBD2. The V gene's germline CDR1 is SGHRS and CDR2 YFSETQ. The length of the CDR3 is 14 residues. CDR3 residues: CAGSRAGGPGEQFF. CDR3 bases: TGCGCCGGCAGTCGGGCGGGAGGGCCCGGTGAGCAGTTCTTC.

The chain has TRBV7-8 and TRBJ2-1, with D possibly called TRBD1 or TRBD2 (5 bases each). Germline CDR1 SGHVS, CDR2 FQNEAQ. This CDR3 comprises 17 residues. V gave up 1 base and J gave up 2 bases, with 15 bases separating them. The CDR3 DNA reads as TGTGCCAGCAGCTTAGGGTCGGTGGGACCCCCCTACAATGAGCAGTTCTTC. Translated: CASSLGSVGPPYNEQFF.

About this clonotype: This clone may be a read error of a much larger clone one base away. Without the conserved terminal phenylalanine or tryptophan, this CDR3 likely stems from a read error. The genes are TRBV20-1 and TRBJ2-3; the D is unclear. Germline V gene data show CDR1 as DFQATT and CDR2 as SNEGSKA (reference sequence). Trimming left V 2 bases short and J 3 bases short, with 15 bases between. The CDR3 runs 15 residues. In nucleotides, the CDR3 is TGCAGTGCTAGAATAATCGGCCGCACAACAGATACGCAGTATTCT. Translated, it gives CSARIIGRTTDTQYS.

V and J are TRBV12-3 or TRBV12-4 and TRBJ1-6; D possibly corresponds to TRBD1 (5 bases). This CDR3 comprises 15 residues. Trimming left V 1 base short and J 9 bases short, with 13 bases between. CDR3 bases: TGTGCCAGCAGTTTAGTGAGGGGAGACCTTTCACCCCTCCACTTT. It is translated as CASSLVRGDLSPLHF.

With regard to this clonotype: A single base separates this from a much larger clone, so it may be a read error. V gene TRBV29-1 combines with J gene TRBJ2-7; 8 bases line up with TRBD1. V shed 6 bases and J 9 bases; nucleotides not matched to a gene: 10. The CDR3 consists of 12 residues. The germline V gene has CDR1 SQVTM and CDR2 ANQGSEA. CDR3 loop: CSVGAYDRGQYF. The CDR3 nucleotides are TGCAGCGTCGGTGCCTACGACAGGGGGCAGTACTTC.

This sequence joins TRBV9 and TRBJ1-3; D not resolved. Trimming took off 3 bases at V and 5 bases at J, with 6 bases between the two ends. The CDR3 is 12 residues long. Germline CDR1 reads SGDLS; CDR2 reads YYNGEE. CDR3 protein: CASSGARNTIYF. As DNA, the CDR3 is TGTGCCAGCAGCGGGGCCAGAAACACCATATATTTT. Full variable domain (rest looked up from reference TRBV9 and TRBJ1-3): DSGVTQTPKHLITATGQRVTLRCSPRSGDLSVYWYQQSLDQGLQFLIQYYNGEERAKGNILERFSAQQFPDLHSELNLSSLELGDSALYFCASSGARNTIYFGEGSWLTVV.

DNA for the CDR3: TGCAGTGCTACCGGACCGGGAGGGACCCAGTACTTC. Its protein is CSATGPGGTQYF. The V call is TRBV20-1, the J call TRBJ2-5; 7 nucleotides align to TRBD2. With V trimmed by 4 bases and J by 7 bases, 6 bases remained unmatched. The CDR3 covers 12 residues. Per germline, CDR1 DFQATT and CDR2 SNEGSKA (reference sequence).

The rearrangement joins TRBV28 to TRBJ2-7; TRBD1 aligns across 7 bases. The junction had 9 bases not matched to a gene; V was cut back by 10 bases and J by 3 bases. Germline V lookup: CDR1 MDHEN, CDR2 SYDVKM. The CDR3 covers 13 residues. The CDR3 DNA sequence: TGTGCCACCCTCCGGGACAGTTTCTACGAGCAGTACTTC. It translates to CATLRDSFYEQYF.

The chain couples TRBV20-1 to TRBJ1-1; D is ambiguous. This CDR3 comprises 14 residues. The germline V gene encodes CDR1 DFQATT and CDR2 SNEGSKA (reference sequence). V lost 3 bases and J lost 5, with 16 bases in between. CDR3 sequence reads: CSASPYSRRTEAFF. The CDR3 coding sequence is TGCAGTGCTAGCCCCTACTCACGGAGGACTGAAGCTTTCTTT.